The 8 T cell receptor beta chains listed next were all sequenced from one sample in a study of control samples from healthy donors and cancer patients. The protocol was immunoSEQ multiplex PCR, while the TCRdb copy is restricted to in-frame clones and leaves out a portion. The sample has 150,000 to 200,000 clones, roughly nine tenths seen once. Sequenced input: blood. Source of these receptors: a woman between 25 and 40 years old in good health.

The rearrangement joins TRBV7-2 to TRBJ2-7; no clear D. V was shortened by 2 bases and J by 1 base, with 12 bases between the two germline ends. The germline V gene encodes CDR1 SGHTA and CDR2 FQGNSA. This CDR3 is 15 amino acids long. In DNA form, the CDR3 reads TGTGCCAGCAGCTTAACTCTGGCCGTTTCCTACGAGCAGTACTTC. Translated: CASSLTLAVSYEQYF.

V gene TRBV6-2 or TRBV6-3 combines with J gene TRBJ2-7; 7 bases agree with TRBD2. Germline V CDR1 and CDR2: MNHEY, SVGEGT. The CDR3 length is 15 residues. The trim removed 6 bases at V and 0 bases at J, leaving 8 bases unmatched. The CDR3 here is CASSLARGSSYEQYF. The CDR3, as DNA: TGTGCCAGCAGCCTAGCTCGCGGGAGCTCCTACGAGCAGTACTTC.

This CDR3 is CASTDRGEYNSPLHF. The CDR3 nucleotides read TGTGCCAGTACCGACAGGGGCGAGTATAATTCACCCCTCCACTTT. The V and J genes are TRBV19 and TRBJ1-6; TRBD1 agrees at 8 bases. The CDR3 runs to 15 residues. CDR1 is LNHDA and CDR2 is SQIVND in the germline V gene (reference sequence). V was pared by 7 bases and J by 4 bases, with 6 bases of the junction left unmatched. Looking up the rest from reference TRBV19 and TRBJ1-6 gives the full variable domain: DGGITQSPKYLFRKEGQNVTLSCEQNLNHDAMYWYRQDPGQGLRLIYYSQIVNDFQKGDIAEGYSVSREKKESFPLTVTSAQKNPTAFYLCASTDRGEYNSPLHFGNGTRLTVT.

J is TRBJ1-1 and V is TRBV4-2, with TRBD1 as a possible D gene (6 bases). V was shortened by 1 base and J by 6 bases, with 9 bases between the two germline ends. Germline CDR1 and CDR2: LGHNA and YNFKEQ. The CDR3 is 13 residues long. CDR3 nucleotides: TGTGCCAGCAGCCAAGGGGGGGCCCCTGAAGCTTTCTTT. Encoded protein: CASSQGGAPEAFF.

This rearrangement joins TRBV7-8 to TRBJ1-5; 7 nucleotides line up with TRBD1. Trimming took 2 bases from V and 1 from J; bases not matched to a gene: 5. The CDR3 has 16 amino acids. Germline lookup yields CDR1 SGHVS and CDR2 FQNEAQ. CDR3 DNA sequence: TGTGCCAGCAGCTTATCAGGGGGAAGGAGCAATCAGCCCCAGCATTTT. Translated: CASSLSGGRSNQPQHF.

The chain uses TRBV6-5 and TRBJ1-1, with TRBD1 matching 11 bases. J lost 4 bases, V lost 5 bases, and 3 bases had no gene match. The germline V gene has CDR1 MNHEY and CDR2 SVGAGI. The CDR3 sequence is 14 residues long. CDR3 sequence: CASSKDRGLTEAFF. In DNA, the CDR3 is TGTGCCAGCAGTAAGGACAGGGGGCTCACTGAAGCTTTCTTT.

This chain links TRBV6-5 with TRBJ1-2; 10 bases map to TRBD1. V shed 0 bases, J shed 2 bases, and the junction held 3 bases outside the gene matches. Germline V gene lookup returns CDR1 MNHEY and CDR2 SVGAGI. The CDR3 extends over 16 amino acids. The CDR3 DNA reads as TGTGCCAGCAGTTACTCCGGGACAGGGGCGAACTATGGCTACACCTTC. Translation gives CASSYSGTGANYGYTF.

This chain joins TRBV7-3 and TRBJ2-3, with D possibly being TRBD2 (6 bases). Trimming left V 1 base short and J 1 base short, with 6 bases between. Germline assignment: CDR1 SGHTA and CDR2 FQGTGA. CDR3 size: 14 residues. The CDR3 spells CASSLRGGTDTQYF. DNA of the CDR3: TGTGCCAGCAGCTTAAGGGGGGGCACAGATACGCAGTATTTT.